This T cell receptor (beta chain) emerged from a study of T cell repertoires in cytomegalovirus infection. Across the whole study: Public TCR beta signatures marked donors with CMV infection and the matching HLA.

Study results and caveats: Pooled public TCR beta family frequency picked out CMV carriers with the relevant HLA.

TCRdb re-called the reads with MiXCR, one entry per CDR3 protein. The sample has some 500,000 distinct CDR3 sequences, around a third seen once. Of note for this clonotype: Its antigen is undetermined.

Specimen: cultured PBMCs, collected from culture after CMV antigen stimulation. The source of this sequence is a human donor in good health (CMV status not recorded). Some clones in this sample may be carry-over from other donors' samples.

CDR3 coding DNA: TGCGCCAGCAGCCATCCAACAGGGGGTGGTCGGGAAAAACTGTTTTTT. It translates to CASSHPTGGGREKLFF. V is TRBV4-1 and J is TRBJ1-4; 8 bases are a match to TRBD1. The CDR3 runs 16 residues. CDR1 and CDR2 (germline): MGHRA, YSYEKL. V lost 3 bases and J lost 8; bases outside the gene matches: 11.